The source of this T cell receptor beta chain is a study of molecular identifiers for immune sequencing clone quantification. CDR3 length: 14 amino acids. V was clipped by 0 bases and J by 5 bases, with 12 bases between them. Germline V gives CDR1 DFQATT, CDR2 SNEGSKA (reference sequence). This clonotype was seen ten or more times. The use of previously described methods and listed TCR primers produced the bulk TCR libraries. TCRdb re-derived calls from the PCR reads in MiXCR, one entry per CDR3 protein. The sample gives under 650,000 distinct CDR3 sequences, approximately 20% of which show up once; roughly 0.9% is in the top ten.

The chain links TRBV20-1 to TRBJ2-3; weak D call: TRBD2 (5 bases). The receptor was derived from a human donor in good health. Some libraries in this study had Jurkat cell RNA spiked in. The sequenced sample was naive CD8+ T cells from blood, with Jurkat cell RNA spiked in. Subset described: FACS-sorted CD8+CD4-CCR7+CD45RA+ naive T cells. The CDR3 nucleotides read TGCAGTGCTAGAGATTTGGCCGGAGGAGATACGCAGTATTTT. Its translation: CSARDLAGGDTQYF.